One and the same sample provided the 8 T cell receptor beta chains below, sequenced in a study of cytomegalovirus exposure and HLA in healthy donors. PCR used 60 Vbeta primers and 13 Jbeta primers. Sequencing used immunoSEQ multiplex PCR; TCRdb keeps in-frame clones, though not all of them. The repertoire has 150,000 to 200,000 clones, approximately 86% of them found once; the top ten carry approximately 1.7%. Sequencing was carried out using PBMCs. Receptor source: a woman between 18 and 30 years old in good health and CMV-seronegative.

The chain joins TRBV2 to TRBJ1-4, with no clear D. There are 16 residues in the CDR3. Trimming took 8 bases from V and 8 from J, leaving 24 bases between them. The germline CDR1 and CDR2 sequences are SNHLY and FYNNEI. CDR3 in DNA: TGTGCCAGCGTCGACGAGATAGGACTTGTTGGGGAAAAACTGTTTTTT. Protein: CASVDEIGLVGEKLFF.

The rearrangement joins TRBV2 to TRBJ1-1; D gene ambiguous. V lost 3 bases, J lost 4 bases, and 12 bases lay in between. This CDR3 is built from 14 residues. The germline V gene encodes CDR1 SNHLY and CDR2 FYNNEI. In DNA form, the CDR3 reads TGTGCCAGCAGTGAGTCGGCGGCAAGCACTGAAGCTTTCTTT. Amino acids: CASSESAASTEAFF.

The rearrangement links TRBV10-3 to TRBJ2-7; D is perhaps TRBD2 (5 bases). Germline V gives CDR1 ENHRY, CDR2 SYGVKD. Trimming removed 10 bases at V and 2 bases at J, with 18 bases between. This CDR3 has 14 amino acids. The DNA for the CDR3 is TGTGCCACCTGGAGCGGTAGGGCAGCCTACGAGCAGTACTTC. This encodes CATWSGRAAYEQYF.

V is TRBV10-3 and J is TRBJ1-5; D might be TRBD1 (6 bases). From germline, CDR1 is ENHRY and CDR2 SYGVKD. V lost 3 bases and J lost 3, with 9 bases in between. The CDR3 extends over 14 amino acids. CDR3 sequence reads: CAISDDRSNQPQHF. DNA for the CDR3: TGTGCCATCAGTGATGACAGGTCCAATCAGCCCCAGCATTTT.

V is TRBV30 and J is TRBJ2-5; a possible D gene is TRBD2 (5 bases). The tail of the sequence fits TRBJ2-7 better, so the J call may be wrong. This CDR3 spans 15 amino acids. The germline V gene encodes CDR1 GTSNPN and CDR2 SVGIG (reference sequence). The CDR3 loop is CAWSVPGKTLYEQYF. The DNA of the CDR3 is TGTGCCTGGAGTGTACCGGGAAAGACCCTCTACGAGCAGTACTTC.

The V and J genes are TRBV4-1 and TRBJ1-4, with D maybe TRBD1 (6 bases). This CDR3 is 15 amino acids long. Deletions cut 1 base from V and 3 bases from J, with 9 bases between. Germline V lookup: CDR1 MGHRA, CDR2 YSYEKL. CDR3 nucleotides: TGCGCCAGCAGCCAAGGGGGGCTACCTAATGAAAAACTGTTTTTT. Translated, it gives CASSQGGLPNEKLFF.

The chain combines TRBV6-5 with TRBJ2-7, with D possibly being TRBD2 (7 bases). Germline CDR1 MNHEY, CDR2 SVGAGI. The CDR3 extends over 15 amino acids. Trimming stripped 0 bases from V and 6 bases from J, with 15 bases between. The CDR3 spells CASSYSMDSGIEQYF. The DNA of the CDR3 is TGTGCCAGCAGTTACTCGATGGACAGCGGGATCGAGCAGTACTTC.

The chain recombines TRBV5-1 with TRBJ2-3; the D gene is possibly TRBD1 (5 bases). Trimming shortened V by 0 bases and J by 1 base, and 9 bases separated the two germline ends. This CDR3 contains 15 residues. CDR1 and CDR2 from the germline V gene are SGHRS and YFSETQ. The CDR3, as DNA: TGCGCCAGCAGCTTGGACAGGCTCCGCACAGATACGCAGTATTTT. Protein: CASSLDRLRTDTQYF. The variable domain in full, completed from reference TRBV5-1 and TRBJ2-3, reads KAGVTQTPRYLIKTRGQQVTLSCSPISGHRSVSWYQQTPGQGLQFLFEYFSETQRNKGNFPGRFSGRQFSNSRSEMNVSTLELGDSALYLCASSLDRLRTDTQYFGPGTRLTVL.